Sequencing of this T cell receptor (beta chain) was carried out in a study of T-cell reconstitution after alpha-beta-depleted transplantation in children. This clonotype turned up a few times. Unique molecular identifiers tagged the TCRbeta library. Using its own MiXCR run on the PCR reads, TCRdb lists one record per CDR3 protein. The data show about half a million distinct CDR3 sequences, approximately 13% seen once. With V trimmed by 1 base and J by 5 bases, 5 bases remained unmatched. CDR1 MGHRA and CDR2 YSYEKL come from the germline V gene. The CDR3 is made up of 16 amino acids. This specimen was PBMCs from the stem cell graft donor, taken from the stem cell graft. The chain recombines TRBV4-1 with TRBJ2-2; 9 bases agree with TRBD2. The receptor was derived from a human donor who donated a stem cell graft to a child with combined immunodeficiency. Written as DNA, the CDR3 is TGCGCCAGCAGCCAAGTTAGCGGGAGACGAACCGGGGAGCTGTTTTTT. Amino acid sequence: CASSQVSGRRTGELFF.